Here is one T cell receptor beta chain with its context. Read data end 3 residues before the CDR3 end; the end is taken from the germline J gene. TCRdb's table, derived via immunoSEQ multiplex PCR, lists solely in-frame clones and lacks some. The clone table shows 30,000 to 45,000 clones, with the ten largest holding approximately 7.2%. The data belong to a study of T cells in women clearing cervical HPV infection. Per germline, CDR1 SGHRS and CDR2 YFSETQ. The CDR3 covers 14 residues. J was trimmed by 3 bases and V by 7 bases; bases with no gene match: 9. The sequencing input was blood buffy coat. The genes are TRBV5-1 and TRBJ1-1, with 7 bases lining up with TRBD1. This receptor was obtained from a woman between 18 and 69 years old with a cervical HPV16 infection that either progressed to CIN3+ or cleared (not recorded which). CDR3 protein: CASGQGERDTEAFF. CDR3 bases read: TGCGCCAGCGGCCAGGGGGAAAGGGACACTGAA.